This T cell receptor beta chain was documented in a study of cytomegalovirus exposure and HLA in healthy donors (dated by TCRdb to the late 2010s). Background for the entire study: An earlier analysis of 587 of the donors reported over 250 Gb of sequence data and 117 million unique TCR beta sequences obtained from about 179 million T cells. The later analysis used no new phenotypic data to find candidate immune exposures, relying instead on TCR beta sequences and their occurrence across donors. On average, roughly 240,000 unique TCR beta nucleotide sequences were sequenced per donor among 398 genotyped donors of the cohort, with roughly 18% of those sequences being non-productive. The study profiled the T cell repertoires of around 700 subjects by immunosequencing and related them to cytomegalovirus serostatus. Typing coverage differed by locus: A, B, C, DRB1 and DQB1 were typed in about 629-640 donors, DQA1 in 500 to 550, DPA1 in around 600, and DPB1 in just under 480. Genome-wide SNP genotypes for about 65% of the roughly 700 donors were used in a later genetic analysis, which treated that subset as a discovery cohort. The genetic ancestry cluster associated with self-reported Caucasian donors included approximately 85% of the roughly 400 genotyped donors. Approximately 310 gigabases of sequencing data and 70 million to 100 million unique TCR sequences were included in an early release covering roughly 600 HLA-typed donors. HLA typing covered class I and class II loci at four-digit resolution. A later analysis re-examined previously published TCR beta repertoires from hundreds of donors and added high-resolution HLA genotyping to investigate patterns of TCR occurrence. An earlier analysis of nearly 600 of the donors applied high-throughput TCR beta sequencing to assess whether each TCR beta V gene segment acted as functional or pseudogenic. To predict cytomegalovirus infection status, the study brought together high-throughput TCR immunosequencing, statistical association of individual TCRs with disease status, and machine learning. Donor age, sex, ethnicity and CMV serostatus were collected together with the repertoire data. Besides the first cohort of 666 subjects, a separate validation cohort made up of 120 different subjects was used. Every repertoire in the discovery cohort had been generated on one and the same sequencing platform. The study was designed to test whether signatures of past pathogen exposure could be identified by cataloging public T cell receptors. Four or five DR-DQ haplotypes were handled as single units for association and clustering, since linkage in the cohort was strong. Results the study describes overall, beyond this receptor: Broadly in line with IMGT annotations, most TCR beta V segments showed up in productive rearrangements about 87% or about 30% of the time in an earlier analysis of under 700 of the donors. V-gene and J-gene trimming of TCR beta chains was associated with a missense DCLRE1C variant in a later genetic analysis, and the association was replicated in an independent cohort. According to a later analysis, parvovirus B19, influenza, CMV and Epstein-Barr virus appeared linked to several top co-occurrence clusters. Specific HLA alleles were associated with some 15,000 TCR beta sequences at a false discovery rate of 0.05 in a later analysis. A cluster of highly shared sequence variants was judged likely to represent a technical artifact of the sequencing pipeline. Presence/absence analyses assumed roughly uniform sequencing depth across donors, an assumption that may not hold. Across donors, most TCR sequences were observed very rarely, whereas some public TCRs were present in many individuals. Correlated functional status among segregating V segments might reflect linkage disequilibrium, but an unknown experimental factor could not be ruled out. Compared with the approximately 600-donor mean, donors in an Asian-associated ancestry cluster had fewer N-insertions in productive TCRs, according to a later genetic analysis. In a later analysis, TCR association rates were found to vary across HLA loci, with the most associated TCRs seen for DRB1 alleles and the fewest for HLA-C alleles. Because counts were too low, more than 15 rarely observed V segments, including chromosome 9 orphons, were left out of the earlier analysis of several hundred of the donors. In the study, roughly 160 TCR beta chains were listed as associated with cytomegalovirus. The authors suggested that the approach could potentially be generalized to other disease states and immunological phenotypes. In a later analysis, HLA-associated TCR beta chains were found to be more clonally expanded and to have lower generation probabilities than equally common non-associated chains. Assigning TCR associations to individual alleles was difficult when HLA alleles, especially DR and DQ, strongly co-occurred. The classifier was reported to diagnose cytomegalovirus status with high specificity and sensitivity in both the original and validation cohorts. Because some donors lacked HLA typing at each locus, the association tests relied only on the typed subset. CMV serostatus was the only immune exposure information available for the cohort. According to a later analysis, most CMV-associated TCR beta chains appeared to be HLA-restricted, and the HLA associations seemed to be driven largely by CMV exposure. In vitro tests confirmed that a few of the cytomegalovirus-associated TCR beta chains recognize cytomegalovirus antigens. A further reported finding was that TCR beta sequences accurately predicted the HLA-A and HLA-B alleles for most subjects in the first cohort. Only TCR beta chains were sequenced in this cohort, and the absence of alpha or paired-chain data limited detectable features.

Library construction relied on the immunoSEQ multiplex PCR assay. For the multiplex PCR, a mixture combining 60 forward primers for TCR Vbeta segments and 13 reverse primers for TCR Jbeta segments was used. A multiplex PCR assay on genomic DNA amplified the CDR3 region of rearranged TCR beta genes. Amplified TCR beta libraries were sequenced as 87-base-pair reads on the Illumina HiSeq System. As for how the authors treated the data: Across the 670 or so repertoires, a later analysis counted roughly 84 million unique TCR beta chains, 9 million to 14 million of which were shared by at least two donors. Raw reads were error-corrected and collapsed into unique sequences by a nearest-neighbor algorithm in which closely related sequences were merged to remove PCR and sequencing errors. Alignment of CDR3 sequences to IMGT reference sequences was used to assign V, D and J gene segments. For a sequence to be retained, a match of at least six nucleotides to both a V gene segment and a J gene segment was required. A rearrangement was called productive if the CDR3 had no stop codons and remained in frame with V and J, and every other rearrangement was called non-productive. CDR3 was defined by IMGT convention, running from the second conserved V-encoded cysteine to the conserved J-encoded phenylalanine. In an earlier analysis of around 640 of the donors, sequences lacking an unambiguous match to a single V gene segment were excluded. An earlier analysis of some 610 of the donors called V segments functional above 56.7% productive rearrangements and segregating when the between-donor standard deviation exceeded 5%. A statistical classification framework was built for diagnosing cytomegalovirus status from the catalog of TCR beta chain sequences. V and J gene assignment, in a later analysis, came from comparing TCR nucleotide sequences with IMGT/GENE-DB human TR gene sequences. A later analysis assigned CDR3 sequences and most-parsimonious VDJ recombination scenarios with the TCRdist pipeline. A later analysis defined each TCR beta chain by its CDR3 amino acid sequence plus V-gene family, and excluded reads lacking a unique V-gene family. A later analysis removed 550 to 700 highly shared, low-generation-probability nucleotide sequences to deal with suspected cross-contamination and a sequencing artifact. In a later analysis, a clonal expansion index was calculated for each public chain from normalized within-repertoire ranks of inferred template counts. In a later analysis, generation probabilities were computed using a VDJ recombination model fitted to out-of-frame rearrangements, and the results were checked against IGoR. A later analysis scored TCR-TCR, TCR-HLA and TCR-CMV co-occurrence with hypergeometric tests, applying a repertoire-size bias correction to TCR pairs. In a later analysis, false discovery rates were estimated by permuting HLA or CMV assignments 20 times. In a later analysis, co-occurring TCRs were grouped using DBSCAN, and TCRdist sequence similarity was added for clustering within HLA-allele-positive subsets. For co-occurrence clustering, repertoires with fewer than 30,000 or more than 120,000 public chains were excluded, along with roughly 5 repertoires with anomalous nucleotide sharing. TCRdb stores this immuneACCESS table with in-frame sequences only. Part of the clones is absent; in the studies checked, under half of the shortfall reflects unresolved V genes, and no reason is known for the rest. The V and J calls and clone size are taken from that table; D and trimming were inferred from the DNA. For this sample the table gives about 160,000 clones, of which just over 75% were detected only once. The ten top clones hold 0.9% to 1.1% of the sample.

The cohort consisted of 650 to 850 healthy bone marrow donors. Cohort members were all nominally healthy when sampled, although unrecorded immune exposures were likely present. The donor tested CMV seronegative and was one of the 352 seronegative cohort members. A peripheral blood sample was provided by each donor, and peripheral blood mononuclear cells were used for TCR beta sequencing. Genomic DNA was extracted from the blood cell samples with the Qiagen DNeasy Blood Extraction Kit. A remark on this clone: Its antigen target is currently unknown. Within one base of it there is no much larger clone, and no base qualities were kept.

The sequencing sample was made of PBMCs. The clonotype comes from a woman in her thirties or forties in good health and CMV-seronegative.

For the CDR3, the sequence is CASSRGQGAAGGDTQYF. The sequenced DNA: TGCGCCAGCAGCCGGGGACAGGGGGCGGCGGGAGGTGATACGCAGTATTTT. Recombination connected TRBV5-1 to TRBJ2-3, with TRBD1 identical over 12 junction bases. V loses 4 bases at its end and J loses 6 bases; junction bases beyond the gene matches: 12. The cysteine opens and the phenylalanine closes a CDR3 of 17 amino acids. The only DNA kept is the CDR3, 51 bases in frame from the first base. The CDR1 and CDR2 encoded by the germline V gene are SGHRS and YFSETQ.